This T cell receptor (beta chain) was recovered during a study of blood T cell repertoires in COVID-19 (dated by TCRdb to the early 2020s). Describing the broader study: Collaborator samples came from the United States, Italy and Spain and covered acute and convalescent phases of COVID-19. A de-identified subject ID, COVID-19 status, age in years and sex were almost always included in the sample metadata. Where available, HLA class I and class II types were taken from metadata supplied by the sample provider and were not determined by assay-based typing. Deeply sampled blood TCRbeta repertoires from subjects exposed to, actively infected with, or recovered from COVID-19 were included in the dataset. The material from the prospective study consisted of cDNA or gDNA derived from T cells, B-cell-depleted T cells, or PBMCs. The repertoires were made available in a free public database intended to serve as a resource for research on the immune response to SARS-CoV-2. The samples were drawn from the first 160 participants of the ongoing ImmuneRACE study and from under 1,500 subjects provided by 6 global collaborators. The research as a whole found: Clinical and demographic metadata were provided uncurated, with the amount varying by source and participant.

TCRbeta CDR3 regions were amplified from genomic DNA by means of the immunoSEQ Assay, a bias-controlled multiplex PCR. The original pipeline was this. The number of nucleated cells in each sample was estimated from the amplification of reference gene primers within the assay. To quantify the absolute abundance of each unique TCRbeta CDR3 rearrangement, sequence reads were collapsed and filtered. For each sample, productive Simpson clonality was calculated by taking the square root of Simpson's diversity index across productive rearrangements. The table was pulled from immuneACCESS by TCRdb, which kept in-frame rearrangements only. Such tables lose some clones; where checked, under half of the loss comes from unresolved V genes, and the rest has no known cause. That table furnishes V, J and clone size, whereas the DNA furnished D and trimming. The sample table records about 140,000 clones; approximately 86% of these occur just once. The top ten constitute 7.5% to 8.5% of the sample.

The CDR3 holds 16 amino acids from the cysteine to the phenylalanine. Only the CDR3 part of the read is kept: 48 bases, read in frame from the first base. After removal of 5 bases from V and 1 base from J, the junction retains 7 bases not matched to a gene. For CDR1 and CDR2, the germline V gene lists SGHDN and FVKESK. Collaborating institutions collected whole blood in K2EDTA tubes following their own protocols. For TCRbeta analysis, collaborators shipped samples in one of three forms: frozen whole blood, isolated PBMCs, or DNA extracted from either of those sample types. About this clone: Its antigen remains undetermined. No base qualities exist here, and no much larger clone lies one base off it.

In this chain, TRBV14 is recombined with TRBJ2-1; 8 bases in the junction line up with TRBD2. Sequencing was done on a sample of peripheral blood. This sequence was found in a woman aged 60 to 75 with acute or convalescent COVID-19. The nucleotides read TGTGCCAGCAGCGCCTTGGCGGGGGGTTCCTACAATGAGCAGTTCTTC. Its coded protein is CASSALAGGSYNEQFF.